This section outlines one TCR beta chain sequence together with its context. Authors' processing steps: It was from reference gene primer amplification that nucleated cell counts were estimated. The data were produced by immunoSEQ multiplex PCR, yet TCRdb's version contains in-frame clones alone and is incomplete. The V and J calls and clone size are taken from that table; D and trimming were inferred from the DNA. Among about 200,000 clones listed, around 83% were seen once. The data derive from a study of blood T cell repertoires in COVID-19. Whole-study context: Sites in the United States, Italy and Spain provided acute and convalescent COVID-19 samples. T cells, B-cell-depleted T cells, or PBMCs provided the cDNA or gDNA that served as material.

J gave up 6 bases and V 3 bases, and 7 bases lay outside the gene matches. The CDR3 has 15 amino acids. Germline V gene data show CDR1 as MNHNS and CDR2 as SASEGT. This chain joins TRBV6-1 and TRBJ2-1; 8 bases fit TRBD1. What was sequenced was peripheral blood. This receptor was taken from a woman older than 75 with acute or convalescent COVID-19. The CDR3 sequence: CASSDQGTGGNEQFF. The CDR3 coding sequence is TGTGCCAGCAGTGATCAAGGGACAGGAGGCAATGAGCAGTTCTTC.